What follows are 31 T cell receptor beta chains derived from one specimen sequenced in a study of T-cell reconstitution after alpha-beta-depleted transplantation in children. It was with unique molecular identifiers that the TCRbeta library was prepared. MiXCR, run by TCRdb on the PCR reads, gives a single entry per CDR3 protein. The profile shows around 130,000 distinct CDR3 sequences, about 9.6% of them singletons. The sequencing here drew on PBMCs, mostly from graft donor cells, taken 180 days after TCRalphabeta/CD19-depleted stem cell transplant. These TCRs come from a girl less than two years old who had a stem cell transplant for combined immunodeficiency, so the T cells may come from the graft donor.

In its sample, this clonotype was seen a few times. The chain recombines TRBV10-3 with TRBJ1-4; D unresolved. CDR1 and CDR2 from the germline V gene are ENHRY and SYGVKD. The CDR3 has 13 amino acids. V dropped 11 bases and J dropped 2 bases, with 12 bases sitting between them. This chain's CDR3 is CAVQMATNEKLFF. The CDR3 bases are TGTGCCGTCCAAATGGCGACTAATGAAAAACTGTTTTTT.

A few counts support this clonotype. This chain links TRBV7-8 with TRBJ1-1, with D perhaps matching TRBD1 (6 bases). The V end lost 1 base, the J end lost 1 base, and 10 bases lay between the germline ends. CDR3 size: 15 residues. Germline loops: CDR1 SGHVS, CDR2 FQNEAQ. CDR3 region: CASSLVGGTNTEAFF. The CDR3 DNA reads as TGTGCCAGCAGCTTAGTAGGGGGGACGAACACTGAAGCTTTCTTT.

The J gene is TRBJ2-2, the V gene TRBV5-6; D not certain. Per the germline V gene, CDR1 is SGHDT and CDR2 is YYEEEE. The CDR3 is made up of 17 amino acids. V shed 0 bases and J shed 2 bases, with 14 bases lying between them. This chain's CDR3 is CASSLGPPLSNTGELFF. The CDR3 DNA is TGTGCCAGCAGCTTGGGCCCACCTCTGAGCAACACCGGGGAGCTGTTTTTT. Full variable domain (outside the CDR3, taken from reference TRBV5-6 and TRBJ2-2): DAGVTQSPTHLIKTRGQQVTLRCSPKSGHDTVSWYQQALGQGPQFIFQYYEEEERQRGNFPDRFSGHQFPNYSSELNVNALLLGDSALYLCASSLGPPLSNTGELFFGEGSRLTVL.

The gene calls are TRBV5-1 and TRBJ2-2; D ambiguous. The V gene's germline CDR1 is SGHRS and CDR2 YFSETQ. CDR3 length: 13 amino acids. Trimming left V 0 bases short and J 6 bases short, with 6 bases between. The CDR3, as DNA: TGCGCCAGCAGCTTGGGTAGGGCCGGGGAGCTGTTTTTT. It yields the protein CASSLGRAGELFF.

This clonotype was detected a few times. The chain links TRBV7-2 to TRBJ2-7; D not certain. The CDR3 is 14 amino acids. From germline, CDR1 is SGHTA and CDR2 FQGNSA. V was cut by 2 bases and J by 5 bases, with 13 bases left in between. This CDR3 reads CASSLNLLRDEQYF. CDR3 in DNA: TGTGCCAGCAGCTTAAACCTACTTCGGGACGAGCAGTACTTC. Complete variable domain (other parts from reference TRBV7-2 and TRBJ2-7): GAGVSQSPSNKVTEKGKDVELRCDPISGHTALYWYRQSLGQGLEFLIYFQGNSAPDKSGLPSDRFSAERTGGSVSTLTIQRTQQEDSAVYLCASSLNLLRDEQYFGPGTRLTVT.

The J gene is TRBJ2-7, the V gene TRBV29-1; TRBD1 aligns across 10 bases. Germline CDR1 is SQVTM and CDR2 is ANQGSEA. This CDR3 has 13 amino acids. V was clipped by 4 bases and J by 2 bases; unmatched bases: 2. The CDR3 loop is CSVAGQGAYEQYF. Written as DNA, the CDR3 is TGCAGCGTTGCCGGACAGGGGGCCTACGAGCAGTACTTC.

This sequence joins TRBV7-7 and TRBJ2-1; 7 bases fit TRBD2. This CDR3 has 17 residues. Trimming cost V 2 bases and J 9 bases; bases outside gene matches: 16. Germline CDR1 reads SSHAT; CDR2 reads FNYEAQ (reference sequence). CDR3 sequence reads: CASSLFPRGRANSEQFF. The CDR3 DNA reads TGTGCCAGCAGCTTATTTCCAAGAGGGAGGGCCAACAGTGAGCAGTTCTTC.

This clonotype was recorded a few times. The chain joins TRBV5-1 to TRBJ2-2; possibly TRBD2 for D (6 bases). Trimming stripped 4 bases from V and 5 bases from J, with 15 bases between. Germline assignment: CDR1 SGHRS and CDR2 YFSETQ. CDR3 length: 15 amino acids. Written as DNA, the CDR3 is TGCGCCAGCAGCCCGCGGGACTTAGGAACCGGGGAGCTGTTTTTT. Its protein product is CASSPRDLGTGELFF.

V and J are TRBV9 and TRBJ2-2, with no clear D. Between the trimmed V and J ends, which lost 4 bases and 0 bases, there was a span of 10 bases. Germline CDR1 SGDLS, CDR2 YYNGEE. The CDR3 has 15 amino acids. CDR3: CASSPRQTNTGELFF. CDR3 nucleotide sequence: TGTGCCAGCAGCCCCCGGCAGACGAACACCGGGGAGCTGTTTTTT.

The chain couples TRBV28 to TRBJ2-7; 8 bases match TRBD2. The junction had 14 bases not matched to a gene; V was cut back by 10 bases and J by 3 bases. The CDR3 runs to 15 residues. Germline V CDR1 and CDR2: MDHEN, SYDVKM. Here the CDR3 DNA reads TGTGCCACCCGGGGTGCGGGAGGTCGGAGCTACGAGCAGTACTTC. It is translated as CATRGAGGRSYEQYF.

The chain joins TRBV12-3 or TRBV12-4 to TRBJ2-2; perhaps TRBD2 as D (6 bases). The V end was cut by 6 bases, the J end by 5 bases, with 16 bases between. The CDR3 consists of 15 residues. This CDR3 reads CASSPGRFWTGELFF. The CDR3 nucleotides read TGTGCCAGCAGCCCTGGGAGGTTTTGGACCGGGGAGCTGTTTTTT.

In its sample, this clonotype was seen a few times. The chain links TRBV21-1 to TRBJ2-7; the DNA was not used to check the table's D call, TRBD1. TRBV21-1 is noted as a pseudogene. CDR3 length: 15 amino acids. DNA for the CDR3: TGTGCCAGCAGCAAAGGCCGGACAGCGTTCTACGAGCAGTACTTC. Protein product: CASSKGRTAFYEQYF.

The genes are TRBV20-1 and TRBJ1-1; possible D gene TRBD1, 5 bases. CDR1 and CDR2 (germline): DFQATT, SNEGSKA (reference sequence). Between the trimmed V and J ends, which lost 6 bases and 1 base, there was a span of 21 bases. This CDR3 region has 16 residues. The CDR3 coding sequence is TGCAGTGCCTGCGACACCCTCGGGGGGAGGAACACTGAAGCTTTCTTT. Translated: CSACDTLGGRNTEAFF.

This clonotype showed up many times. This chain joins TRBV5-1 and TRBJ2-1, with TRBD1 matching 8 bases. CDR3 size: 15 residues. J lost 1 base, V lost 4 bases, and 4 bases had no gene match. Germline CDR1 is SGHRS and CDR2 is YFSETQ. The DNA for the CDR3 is TGCGCCAGCAGCAGAGGACAGGGATCCTACAATGAGCAGTTCTTC. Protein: CASSRGQGSYNEQFF.

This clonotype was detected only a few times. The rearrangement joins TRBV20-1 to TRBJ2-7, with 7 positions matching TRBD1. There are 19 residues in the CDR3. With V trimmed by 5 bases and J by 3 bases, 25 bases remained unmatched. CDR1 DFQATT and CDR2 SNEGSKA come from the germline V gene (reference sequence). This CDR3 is CSASHYRGTRNRWGYEQYF. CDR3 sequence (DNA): TGCAGTGCTTCCCACTACAGGGGAACGCGGAACCGGTGGGGCTACGAGCAGTACTTC.

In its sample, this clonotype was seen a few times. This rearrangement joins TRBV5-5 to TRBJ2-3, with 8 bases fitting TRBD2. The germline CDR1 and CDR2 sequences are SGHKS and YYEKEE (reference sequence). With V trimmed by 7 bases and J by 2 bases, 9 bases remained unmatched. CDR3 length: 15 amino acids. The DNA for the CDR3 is TGTGCCAGCCGAAAATTTAGCGGGGCCACAGATACGCAGTATTTT. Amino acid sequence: CASRKFSGATDTQYF.

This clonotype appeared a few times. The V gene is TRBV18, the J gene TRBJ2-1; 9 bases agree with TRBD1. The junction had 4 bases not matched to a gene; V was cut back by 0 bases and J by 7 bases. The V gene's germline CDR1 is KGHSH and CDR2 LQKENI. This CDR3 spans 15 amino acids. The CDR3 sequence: CASSPPSTGGNEQFF. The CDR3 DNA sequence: TGTGCCAGCTCACCACCGTCGACAGGGGGGAATGAGCAGTTCTTC.

The CDR3 protein is CASRGDSYEQYF. The CDR3 DNA reads TGTGCCAGCAGAGGGGACAGTTACGAGCAGTACTTC. The rearrangement links TRBV28 to TRBJ2-7, with 7 nucleotides matching TRBD1. The CDR3 totals 12 residues. The ends lost 6 bases at V and 4 bases at J; junction bases unmatched: 3. The V gene's germline CDR1 is MDHEN and CDR2 SYDVKM. The full variable domain, its missing parts supplied by reference TRBV28 and TRBJ2-7, is DVKVTQSSRYLVKRTGEKVFLECVQDMDHENMFWYRQDPGLGLRLIYFSYDVKMKEKGDIPEGYSVSREKKERFSLILESASTNQTSMYLCASRGDSYEQYFGPGTRLTVT.

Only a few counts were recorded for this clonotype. For the CDR3, the DNA is TGTGCCATCAGTGCCTCCTTTTACGACACCGGGGAGCTGTTTTTT. Protein: CAISASFYDTGELFF. The J gene is TRBJ2-2, the V gene TRBV10-3; D unresolved. The germline V gene encodes CDR1 ENHRY and CDR2 SYGVKD. V was trimmed by 4 bases and J by 3 bases, leaving 12 bases between them. This CDR3 region has 15 residues.

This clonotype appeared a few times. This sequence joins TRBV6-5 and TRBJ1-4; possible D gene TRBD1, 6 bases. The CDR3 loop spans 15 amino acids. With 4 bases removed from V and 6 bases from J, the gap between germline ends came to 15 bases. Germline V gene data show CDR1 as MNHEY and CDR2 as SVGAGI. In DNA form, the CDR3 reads TGTGCCAGCAGTTGGCGACAGGAGGTGGATGAAAAACTGTTTTTT. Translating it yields CASSWRQEVDEKLFF.

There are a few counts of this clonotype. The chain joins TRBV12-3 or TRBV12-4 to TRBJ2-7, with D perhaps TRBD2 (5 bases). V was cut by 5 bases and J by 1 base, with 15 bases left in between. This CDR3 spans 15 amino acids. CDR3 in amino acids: CASSPYGGSSYEQYF. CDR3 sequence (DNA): TGTGCCAGCAGTCCCTACGGAGGCTCTTCCTACGAGCAGTACTTC.

This CDR3 reads CASTGGLGAYNEQFF. In DNA, the CDR3 is TGTGCCAGCACTGGGGGCTTAGGTGCCTACAATGAGCAGTTCTTC. V gene TRBV7-9 combines with J gene TRBJ2-1, with TRBD1 as a possible D gene (6 bases). Germline V gene data show CDR1 as SEHNR and CDR2 as FQNEAQ (reference sequence). The CDR3 sequence is 15 residues long. V was trimmed by 7 bases and J by 2 bases, leaving 15 bases between them.

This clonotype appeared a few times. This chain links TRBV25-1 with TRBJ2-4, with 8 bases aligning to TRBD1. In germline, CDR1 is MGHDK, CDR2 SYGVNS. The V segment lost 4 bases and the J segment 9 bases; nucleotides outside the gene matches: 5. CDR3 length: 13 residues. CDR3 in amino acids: CASSGQGAGIQYF. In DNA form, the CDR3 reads TGTGCCAGCAGTGGTCAGGGGGCGGGCATTCAGTACTTC. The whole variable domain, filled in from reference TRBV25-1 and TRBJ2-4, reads EADIYQTPRYLVIGTGKKITLECSQTMGHDKMYWYQQDPGMELHLIHYSYGVNSTEKGDLSSESTVSRIRTEHFPLTLESARPSHTSQYLCASSGQGAGIQYFGAGTRLSVL.

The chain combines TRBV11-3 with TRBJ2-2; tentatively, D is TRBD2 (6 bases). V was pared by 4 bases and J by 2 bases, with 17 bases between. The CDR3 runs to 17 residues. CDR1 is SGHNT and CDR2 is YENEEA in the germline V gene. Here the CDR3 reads CASSYPWDFTNTGELFF. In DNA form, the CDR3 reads TGTGCCAGCAGCTACCCCTGGGACTTCACTAACACCGGGGAGCTGTTTTTT.

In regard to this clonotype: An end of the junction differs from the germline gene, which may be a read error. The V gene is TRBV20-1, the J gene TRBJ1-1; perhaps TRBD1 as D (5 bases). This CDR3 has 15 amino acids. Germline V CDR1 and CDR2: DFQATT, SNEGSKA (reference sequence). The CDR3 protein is CTARRDRSLNTEAFF. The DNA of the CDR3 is TGCACTGCTAGACGGGACCGGTCCCTGAACACTGAAGCTTTCTTT.

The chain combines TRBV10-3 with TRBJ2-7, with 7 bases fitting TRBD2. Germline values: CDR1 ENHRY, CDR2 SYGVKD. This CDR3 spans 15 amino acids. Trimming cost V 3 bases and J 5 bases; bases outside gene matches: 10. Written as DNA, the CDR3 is TGTGCCATCAGTGACCGGAGGCAGGGAGGGGACGAGCAGTACTTC. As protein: CAISDRRQGGDEQYF.

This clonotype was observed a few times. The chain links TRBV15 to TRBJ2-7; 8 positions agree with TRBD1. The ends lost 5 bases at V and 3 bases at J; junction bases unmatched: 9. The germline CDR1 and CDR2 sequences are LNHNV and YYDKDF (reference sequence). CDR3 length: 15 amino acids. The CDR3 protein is CATSSLDREVYEQYF. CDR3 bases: TGTGCCACCAGCTCGCTGGACAGGGAAGTCTACGAGCAGTACTTC.

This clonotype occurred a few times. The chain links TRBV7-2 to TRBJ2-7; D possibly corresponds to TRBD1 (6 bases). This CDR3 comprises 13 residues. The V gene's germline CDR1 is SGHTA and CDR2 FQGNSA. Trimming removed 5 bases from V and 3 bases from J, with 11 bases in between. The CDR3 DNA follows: TGTGCCAGCAGCACTCGGGACATCTACGAGCAGTACTTC. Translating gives CASSTRDIYEQYF.

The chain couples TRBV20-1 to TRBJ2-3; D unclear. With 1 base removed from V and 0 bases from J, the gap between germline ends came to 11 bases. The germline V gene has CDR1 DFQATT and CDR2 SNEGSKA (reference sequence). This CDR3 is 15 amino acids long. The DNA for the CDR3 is TGCAGTGCTAGAGGTCCGAAGTCTAGCACAGATACGCAGTATTTT. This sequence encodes CSARGPKSSTDTQYF.

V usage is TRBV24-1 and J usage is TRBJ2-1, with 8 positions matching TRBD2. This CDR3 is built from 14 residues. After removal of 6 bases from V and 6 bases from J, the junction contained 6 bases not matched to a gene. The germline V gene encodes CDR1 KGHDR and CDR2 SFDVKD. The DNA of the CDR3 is TGTGCCACCAGTCCGGGACTAGGCCTCAATGAGCAGTTCTTC. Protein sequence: CATSPGLGLNEQFF.

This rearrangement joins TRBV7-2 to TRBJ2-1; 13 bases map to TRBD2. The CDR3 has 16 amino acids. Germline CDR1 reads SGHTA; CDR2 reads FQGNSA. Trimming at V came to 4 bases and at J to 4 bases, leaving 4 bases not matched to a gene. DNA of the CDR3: TGTGCCAGCAGCTCAGGACTAGCGGGGGAGTACAATGAGCAGTTCTTC. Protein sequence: CASSSGLAGEYNEQFF.